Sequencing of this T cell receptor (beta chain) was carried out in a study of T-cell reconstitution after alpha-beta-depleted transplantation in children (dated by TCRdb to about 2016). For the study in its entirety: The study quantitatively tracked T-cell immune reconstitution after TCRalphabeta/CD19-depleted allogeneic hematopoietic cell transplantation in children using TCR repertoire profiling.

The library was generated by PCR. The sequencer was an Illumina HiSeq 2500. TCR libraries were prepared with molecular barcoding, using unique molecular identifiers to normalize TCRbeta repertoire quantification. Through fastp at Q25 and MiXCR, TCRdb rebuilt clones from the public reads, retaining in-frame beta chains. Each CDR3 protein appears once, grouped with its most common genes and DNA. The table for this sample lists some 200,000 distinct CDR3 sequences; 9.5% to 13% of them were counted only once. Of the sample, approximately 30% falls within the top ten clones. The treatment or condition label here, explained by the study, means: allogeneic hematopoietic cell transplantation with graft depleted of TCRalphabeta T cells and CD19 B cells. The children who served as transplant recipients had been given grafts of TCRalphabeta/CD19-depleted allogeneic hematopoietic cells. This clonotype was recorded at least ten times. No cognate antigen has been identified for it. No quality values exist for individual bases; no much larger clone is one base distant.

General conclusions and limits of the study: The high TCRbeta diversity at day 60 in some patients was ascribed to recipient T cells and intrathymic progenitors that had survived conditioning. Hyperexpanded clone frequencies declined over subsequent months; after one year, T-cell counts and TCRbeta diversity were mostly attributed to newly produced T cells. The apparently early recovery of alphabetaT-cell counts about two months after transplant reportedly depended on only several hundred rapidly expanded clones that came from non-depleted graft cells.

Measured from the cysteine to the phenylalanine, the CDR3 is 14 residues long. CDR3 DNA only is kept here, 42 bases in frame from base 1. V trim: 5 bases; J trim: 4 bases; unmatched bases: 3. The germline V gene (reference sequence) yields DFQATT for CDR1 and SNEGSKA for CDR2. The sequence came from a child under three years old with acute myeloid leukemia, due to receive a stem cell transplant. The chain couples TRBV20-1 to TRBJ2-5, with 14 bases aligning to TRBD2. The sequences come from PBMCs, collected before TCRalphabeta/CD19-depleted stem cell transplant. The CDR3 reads CSAVGLAGGETQYF. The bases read TGCAGTGCTGTTGGACTAGCGGGAGGAGAGACCCAGTACTTC.